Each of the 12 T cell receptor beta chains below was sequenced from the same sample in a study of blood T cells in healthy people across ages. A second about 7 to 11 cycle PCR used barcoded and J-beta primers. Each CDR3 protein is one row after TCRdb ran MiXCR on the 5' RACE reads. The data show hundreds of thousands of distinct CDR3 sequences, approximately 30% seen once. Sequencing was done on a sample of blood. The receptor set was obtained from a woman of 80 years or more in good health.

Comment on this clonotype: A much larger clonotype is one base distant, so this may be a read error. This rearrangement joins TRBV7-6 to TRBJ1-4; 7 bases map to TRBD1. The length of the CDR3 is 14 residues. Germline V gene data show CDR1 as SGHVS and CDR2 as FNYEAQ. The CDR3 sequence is CASGLKGAVEKLFF. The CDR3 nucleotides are TGTGCCAGCGGCTTAAAGGGGGCTGTTGAAAAACTGTTTTTT.

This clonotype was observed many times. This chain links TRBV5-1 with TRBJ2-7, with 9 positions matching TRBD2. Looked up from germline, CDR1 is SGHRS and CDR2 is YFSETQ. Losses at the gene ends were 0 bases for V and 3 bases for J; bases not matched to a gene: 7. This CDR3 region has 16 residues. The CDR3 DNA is TGCGCCAGCAGCTTGGCCCCTAGCGGGGACGTCTACGAGCAGTACTTC. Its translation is CASSLAPSGDVYEQYF.

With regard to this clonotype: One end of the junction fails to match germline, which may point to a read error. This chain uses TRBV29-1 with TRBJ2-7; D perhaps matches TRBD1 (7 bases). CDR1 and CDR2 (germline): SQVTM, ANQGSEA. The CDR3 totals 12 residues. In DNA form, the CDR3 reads TGCGGCGCGGGACAGCCTCTGGGGACCCAGTACTTT. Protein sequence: CGAGQPLGTQYF.

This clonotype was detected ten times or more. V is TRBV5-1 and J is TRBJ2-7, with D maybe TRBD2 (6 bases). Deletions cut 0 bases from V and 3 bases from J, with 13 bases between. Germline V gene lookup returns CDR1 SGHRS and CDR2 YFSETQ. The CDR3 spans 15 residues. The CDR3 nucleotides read TGCGCCAGCAGCTTGGGGGGGGAAGCTTACTACGAGCAGTACTTC. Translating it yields CASSLGGEAYYEQYF.

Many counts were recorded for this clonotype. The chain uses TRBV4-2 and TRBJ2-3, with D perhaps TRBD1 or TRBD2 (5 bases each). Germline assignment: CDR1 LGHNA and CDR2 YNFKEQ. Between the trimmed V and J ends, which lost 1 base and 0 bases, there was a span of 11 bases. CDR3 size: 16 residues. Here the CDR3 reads CASSQVVGASTDTQYF. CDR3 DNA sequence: TGTGCCAGCAGCCAAGTGGTCGGGGCTAGCACAGATACGCAGTATTTT.

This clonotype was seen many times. The CDR3 nucleotides are TGCGCCAGCAGCTGGGCAGGGGGTGGAAGGAACACTGAAGCTTTCTTT. Translated: CASSWAGGGRNTEAFF. This chain uses TRBV5-1 with TRBJ1-1; 7 nucleotides match TRBD1. The V gene end was trimmed by 3 bases and the J gene end by 1 base; junction bases not matched to a gene: 9. Germline V CDR1 and CDR2: SGHRS, YFSETQ. The CDR3 covers 16 residues.

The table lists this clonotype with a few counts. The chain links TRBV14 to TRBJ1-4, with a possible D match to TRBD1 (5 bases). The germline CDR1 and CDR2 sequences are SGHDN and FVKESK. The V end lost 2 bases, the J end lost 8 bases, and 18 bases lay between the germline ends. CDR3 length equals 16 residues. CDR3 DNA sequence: TGTGCCAGCAGCCAAATGGTTCCGGGACTGGGGGAAAAACTGTTTTTT. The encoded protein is CASSQMVPGLGEKLFF.

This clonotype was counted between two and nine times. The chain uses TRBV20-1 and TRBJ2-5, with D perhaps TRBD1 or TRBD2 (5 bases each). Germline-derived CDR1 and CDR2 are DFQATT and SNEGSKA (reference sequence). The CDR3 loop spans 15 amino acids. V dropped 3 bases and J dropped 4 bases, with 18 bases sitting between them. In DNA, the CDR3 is TGCAGTGCTAGCGGGGCCGCGGCGGGTAGAGAGACCCAGTACTTC. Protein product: CSASGAAAGRETQYF.

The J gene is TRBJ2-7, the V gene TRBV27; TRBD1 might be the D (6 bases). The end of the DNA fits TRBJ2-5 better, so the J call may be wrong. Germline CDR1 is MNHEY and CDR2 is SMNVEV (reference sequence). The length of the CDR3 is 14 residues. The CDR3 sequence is CASSRRGNQETQYF. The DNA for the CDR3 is TGTGCCAGCAGTAGAAGGGGGAACCAAGAGACCCAGTACTTC.

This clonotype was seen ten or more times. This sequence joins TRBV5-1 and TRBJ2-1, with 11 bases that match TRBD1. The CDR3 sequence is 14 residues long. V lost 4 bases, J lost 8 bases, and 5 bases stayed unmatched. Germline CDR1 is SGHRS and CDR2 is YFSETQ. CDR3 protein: CASSTGQGVDEQFF. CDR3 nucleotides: TGCGCCAGCAGCACGGGACAGGGGGTGGATGAGCAGTTCTTC. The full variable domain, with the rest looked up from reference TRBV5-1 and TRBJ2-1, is KAGVTQTPRYLIKTRGQQVTLSCSPISGHRSVSWYQQTPGQGLQFLFEYFSETQRNKGNFPGRFSGRQFSNSRSEMNVSTLELGDSALYLCASSTGQGVDEQFFGPGTRLTVL.

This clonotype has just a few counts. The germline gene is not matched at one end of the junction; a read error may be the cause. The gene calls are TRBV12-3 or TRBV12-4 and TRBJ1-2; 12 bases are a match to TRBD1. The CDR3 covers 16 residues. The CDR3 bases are TGTACCAGCAGTTTAGCGGGACAGGGGGCGGTCTATGGCTACACCTTC. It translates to CTSSLAGQGAVYGYTF.

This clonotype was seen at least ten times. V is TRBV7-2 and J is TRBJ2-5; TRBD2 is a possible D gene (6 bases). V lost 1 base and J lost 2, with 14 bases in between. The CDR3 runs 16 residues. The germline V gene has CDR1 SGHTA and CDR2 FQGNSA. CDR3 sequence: CASSLGPGGGQETQYF. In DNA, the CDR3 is TGTGCCAGCAGCTTAGGTCCAGGCGGAGGGCAAGAGACCCAGTACTTC.